Described below is a single TCR beta chain sequence and its context. Its antigen remains unknown. CDR3 length: 13 residues. The germline V and J ends were trimmed by 7 bases and 4 bases, with 14 bases remaining between them. CDR1 is DFQATT, CDR2 SNEGSKA, per germline (reference sequence). Template material for amplifying TCR beta CDR3 regions consisted of RNA transcripts. Carried out on the TCR CDR3, a first-round RT-PCR used the HTBI primer set. TCRdb itself ran the multiplex PCR reads through MiXCR, one entry per CDR3 protein. The data hold about 210,000 distinct CDR3 sequences, with over 15% observed a single time. The data originate from a study of T cells in Graves' hyperthyroidism and ophthalmopathy. General observations from the study: Researchers report that a 13 V-J model separated ophthalmopathy from stable hyperthyroidism. Appearing also in blood were most of the thyroid clonotypes expanded above 0.001.

The clonotype originates from a man aged 50-59 years with Graves' hyperthyroidism. J is TRBJ2-1 and V is TRBV20-1, with a possible D match to TRBD2 (6 bases). Sequences were obtained from blood. The DNA for the CDR3 is TGCAGTGTTGATAGCGGACCATACAATGAGCAGTTCTTC. Protein sequence: CSVDSGPYNEQFF.